The rows below give T cell receptor beta chains drawn from one sample of a study of T cell responses to AZD1222 COVID-19 vaccine. TCRdb's copy holds only in-frame clones and misses some; the assay was immunoSEQ multiplex PCR. Of roughly 200,000 clones listed, approximately 90% are singletons. The sequencing here drew on peripheral blood, taken 28 days after the second AZD1222 dose. These receptors all come from an adult who received the AZD1222 COVID-19 vaccine. Each CDR3 is given with its conserved first and last residue. A D gene is named only where the DNA matches it firmly. Expanded clones get a size class; other rows say once, few or many, or leave the size out.

d_gene,j_gene,abundance,v_gene,len,CDR3nt,CDR3aa
-,TRBJ1-1,-,TRBV9,16,TGTGCCAGCAGCCCAGCGGGGCACACGGAACTTTATGAAGCTTTCTTT,CASSPAGHTELYEAFF
-,TRBJ2-7,-,TRBV4-1,13,TGCGCCAGCAGCCTGGGACTTCGGGGCGAGCAGTACTTC,CASSLGLRGEQYF
TRBD1,TRBJ1-2,-,TRBV19,14,TGTGCCAGTAGTATTTGGGACAGGGGATTCGGCTACACCTTC,CASSIWDRGFGYTF
-,TRBJ1-3,few,TRBV30,15,TGTGCCTGGAGAAGGCTGCGCACTTCTGGAAACACCATATATTTT,CAWRRLRTSGNTIYF
TRBD2,TRBJ2-7,-,TRBV3-1/TRBV3-2,14,TGTGCCAGCAGCCTAGCGGGGGTCACCTACGAGCAGTACTTC,CASSLAGVTYEQYF
TRBD2,TRBJ2-1,-,TRBV7-9,15,TGTGCCAGCAGCCAGGTACTAGCGGGAAGGAATGAGCAGTTCTTC,CASSQVLAGRNEQFF
TRBD1,TRBJ2-4,-,TRBV18,19,TGTGCCAGCCCCTATCCCGGGACAGCCGGTAAACTGGCCAAAAACATTCAGTACTTC,CASPYPGTAGKLAKNIQYF
TRBD2,TRBJ2-1,-,TRBV28,16,TGTGCCAGCAGGCCCTACAGGGGACTAGCGAGCAATGAGCAGTTCTTC,CASRPYRGLASNEQFF
-,TRBJ2-3,-,TRBV24-1,13,TGTGCCACCAGTGATTGGGCGGGGGATACGCAGTATTTT,CATSDWAGDTQYF
-,TRBJ1-3,-,TRBV28,15,TGTGCCAGCAGTTTAAGTTTGCTCTCTGGAAACACCATATATTTT,CASSLSLLSGNTIYF
TRBD2,TRBJ2-1,-,TRBV5-1,18,TGCGCCAGCAGCCCGGTGGCCTCGACTAGCGGGAGGCCTAATGAGCAGTTCTTC,CASSPVASTSGRPNEQFF
-,TRBJ2-3,-,TRBV21-1,18,TGTGCCAGCAGCACCGGGACTAGCGGCCCCGAGGAGAGAGATACGCAGTATTTT,CASSTGTSGPEERDTQYF
-,TRBJ1-6,-,TRBV30,12,TGTGCTACTAGAGACCTTAATTCACCCCTCCACTTT,CATRDLNSPLHF
-,TRBJ2-7,-,TRBV24-1,11,TGTGCCACCAGTCGCCTGGGGGAGCAGTACTTC,CATSRLGEQYF
TRBD1,TRBJ1-1,-,TRBV19,20,TGTGCCAGTAGAACCCGTGCGTGGACAGGGGGCGTCTCCCTGCGGACTGAAGCTTTCTTT,CASRTRAWTGGVSLRTEAFF
-,TRBJ1-1,-,TRBV19,15,TGTGCCAGTAGGACTACGGGGCTAGGGAACACTGAAGCTTTCTTT,CASRTTGLGNTEAFF
-,TRBJ2-7,-,TRBV19,17,TGTGCCAGTAGCCGAACCATAGGGACCCAGTATGACTACGAGCAGTACTTC,CASSRTIGTQYDYEQYF
TRBD2,TRBJ2-4,-,TRBV18,13,TGTGCCAGCTACTCTAGCGGGACGAACATTCAGTACTTC,CASYSSGTNIQYF
-,TRBJ1-2,-,TRBV3-1/TRBV3-2,15,TGTGCCAGCAGCCAAGGCGGGACGGCTACCTATGGCTACACCTTC,CASSQGGTATYGYTF
-,TRBJ2-1,-,TRBV5-1,15,TGCGCCAGCTCCTTAGACACTCGGTCCTACAATGAGCAGTTCTTC,CASSLDTRSYNEQFF
TRBD2,TRBJ2-1,-,TRBV15,15,TGTGCCACCGGAAGAGCGGGAGACCCGTACAATGAGCAGTTCTTC,CATGRAGDPYNEQFF
-,TRBJ2-2,-,TRBV10-3,16,TGTGCCACCAGATACGGAGCGGAAAGGAACACCGGGGAGCTGTTTTTT,CATRYGAERNTGELFF
-,TRBJ2-7,-,TRBV9,15,TGTGCCAGCAGCGTAGGTGCAGGGAGCTCCTACGAGCAGTACTTC,CASSVGAGSSYEQYF
TRBD2,TRBJ2-3,-,TRBV4-1,15,TGCGCCAGCAGCCAACTAGCGGGAGCGTTAGATACGCAGTATTTT,CASSQLAGALDTQYF
-,TRBJ2-1,-,TRBV10-3,16,TGTGCCATCACGGACCCGGGGTTAGACTCCTACAATGAGCAGTTCTTC,CAITDPGLDSYNEQFF
-,TRBJ2-5,-,TRBV28,21,TGTGCCAGCAGTTTTTTTTTGGCCAACAGGGGGGGGTTCGTCGGCCGGGAGACCCAGTACTTC,CASSFFLANRGGFVGRETQYF
TRBD1,TRBJ1-2,-,TRBV28,15,TGTGCCAGCAACCTCGGGACAGGGCTTCTCTATGGCTACACCTTC,CASNLGTGLLYGYTF
TRBD1,TRBJ2-5,-,TRBV24-1,18,TGTGCCACCAGTGATTTAGGACCGGGACAGGGAGTGGGGGAGACCCAGTACTTC,CATSDLGPGQGVGETQYF
-,TRBJ1-2,-,TRBV3-1/TRBV3-2,15,TGTGCCAGCAGCCCCCCCGGGACTGGGAACTATGGCTACACCTTC,CASSPPGTGNYGYTF
-,TRBJ2-1,-,TRBV9,15,TGTGCCAGCAGGCCTCTATTAGGCATAAGGAATGAGCAGTTCTTC,CASRPLLGIRNEQFF
-,TRBJ2-5,-,TRBV5-4,14,TGTGCCAGCAGCCGCGGGACGGATCAAGAGACCCAGTACTTC,CASSRGTDQETQYF
-,TRBJ2-2,-,TRBV5-6,14,TGTGCCAGCAGCCCACAGCCGTTCACCGGGGAGCTGTTTTTT,CASSPQPFTGELFF
-,TRBJ1-4,-,TRBV5-1,15,TGCGCCAGCAGCCCCGGGGCCGCAACTAATGAAAAACTGTTTTTT,CASSPGAATNEKLFF
-,TRBJ2-1,-,TRBV19,17,TGTGCCAGTAGGAACGCAGGGTGGGGAAGCTCCTACAATGAGCAGTTCTTC,CASRNAGWGSSYNEQFF
TRBD2,TRBJ2-3,-,TRBV29-1,18,TGCAGCGTTAGACTAAGCGGCATACCTTGGGGAGGGACAGATACGCAGTATTTT,CSVRLSGIPWGGTDTQYF
-,TRBJ1-5,once,TRBV28,13,TGTGCCAGCTGCGGCCCTACCAATCAGCCCCAGCATTTT,CASCGPTNQPQHF
-,TRBJ2-2,-,TRBV11-2,14,TGTGCCAGCAGCTTAGGGTCCGACACCGGGGAGCTGTTTTTT,CASSLGSDTGELFF
TRBD1,TRBJ1-3,-,TRBV27,16,TGTGCCAGCAGTTTATCGGGACAGGGGTCTGGAAACACCATATATTTT,CASSLSGQGSGNTIYF
TRBD1,TRBJ1-1,-,TRBV5-1,13,TGCGCCAGCAGCTTGAAAAGGGGGCTACAAGCTTTCTTT,CASSLKRGLQAFF
-,TRBJ2-1,-,TRBV19,17,TGTGCCAGTAGTAGCGCACTCGGGAGAGGTCTATGGGATGAGCAGTTCTTC,CASSSALGRGLWDEQFF
TRBD1,TRBJ2-5,-,TRBV7-9,15,TGTGCCAGCAGCCCCCGGGACAGCCTTCGGGAGACCCAGTACTTC,CASSPRDSLRETQYF
TRBD1,TRBJ2-1,-,TRBV5-6,16,TGTGCCAGCAGCTTGTACCGGGACAGCCCTCGGAATGAGCAGTTCTTC,CASSLYRDSPRNEQFF
-,TRBJ2-5,-,TRBV4-1,16,TGCGCCAGCAGCCAAGCGCCGGGCCCCTCAGCAGAGACCCAGTACTTC,CASSQAPGPSAETQYF
-,TRBJ2-1,-,TRBV7-2,15,TGTGCCAGCAGCTTCGGTGGGAGGATGAGGAATGAGCAGTTCTTC,CASSFGGRMRNEQFF
-,TRBJ1-3,-,TRBV7-8,12,TGTGCCAGCAGGAGCGATAGGGACACCATATATTTT,CASRSDRDTIYF
-,TRBJ2-7,-,TRBV19,11,TGTGCCAGTAGGGGCGGCTACGAGCAGTACTTC,CASRGGYEQYF
TRBD2,TRBJ2-5,once,TRBV2,17,TGTGCCAGCAGTCTTCGGACTAGCGGGAGGGGTGAGGAGACCCAGTACTTC,CASSLRTSGRGEETQYF
-,TRBJ1-3,-,TRBV7-2,15,TGTGCCAGCACCTTGGGTGGGGGGGTTGGAAACACCATATATTTT,CASTLGGGVGNTIYF
-,TRBJ1-6,-,TRBV9,15,TGTGCCAGCAGCGTAGTTGGGGAAATTAATTCACCCCTCCACTTT,CASSVVGEINSPLHF
-,TRBJ2-6,-,TRBV30,14,TGTGCCCGCCGGGAATTAACTGGGGCCAACGTCCTGACTTTC,CARRELTGANVLTF